Detailed here is one T cell receptor beta chain. Its antigen is not known. Clones were sequenced by immunoSEQ multiplex PCR, and TCRdb holds only the in-frame ones, with some missing. The sample shows more than 90,000 clones, 80% to 90% of them seen only once. This sample stems from a study of radiotherapy plus CTLA-4 blockade in lung cancer. Study-wide background: Objective response was observed in over 15% of patients, and disease control in approximately 33%.

General study findings and limits: The study found tumor-derived TCR clones expanded in blood after radiotherapy plus ipilimumab. With interferon-beta, early dynamics of blood T cell clones were reported to best predict response.

V was pared by 4 bases and J by 10 bases, with 22 bases between. Germline CDR1 is GTSNPN and CDR2 is SVGIG (reference sequence). The CDR3 runs 15 residues. V and J are TRBV30 and TRBJ1-4; weak D call: TRBD1 (6 bases). The input for sequencing was peripheral blood, taken from a patient treated with radiotherapy plus ipilimumab. The TCR comes from a human donor with non-small cell lung cancer that progressed on radiotherapy plus ipilimumab. The CDR3 DNA reads as TGTGCCTGGACCGATAGACAGGTGGTTAGCGGAAAACTGTTTTTT. It specifies CAWTDRQVVSGKLFF. Looking up the rest from reference TRBV30 and TRBJ1-4 gives the full variable domain: SQTIHQWPATLVQPVGSPLSLECTVEGTSNPNLYWYRQAAGRGLQLLFYSVGIGQISSEVPQNLSASRPQDRQFILSSKKLLLSDSGFYLCAWTDRQVVSGKLFFGSGTQLSVL.